The 25 T cell receptor beta chains presented below share a single source sample, sequenced in a study of blood T cell repertoires in COVID-19. TCRdb's copy holds only in-frame clones and misses some; the assay was immunoSEQ multiplex PCR. Here the sample spans some 96,000 clones, roughly 88% being singletons. The sample comprised peripheral blood. The receptors come from a human donor in a cohort sampled during active COVID-19.

The chain uses TRBV18 and TRBJ1-3; no reliable D call. This CDR3 has 17 residues. Trimming removed 3 bases from V and 0 bases from J, with 15 bases in between. Germline CDR1 is KGHSH and CDR2 is LQKENI. CDR3 bases: TGTGCCAGCTCACCCTACTCGGGGTCCCCCTCTGGAAACACCATATATTTT. It encodes CASSPYSGSPSGNTIYF.

V is TRBV5-8 and J is TRBJ1-5, with a possible D match to TRBD1 (5 bases). V lost 0 bases and J lost 4, with 5 bases in between. The CDR3 loop spans 13 amino acids. CDR1 is SGHTS, CDR2 YDEGEE, per germline. Here the CDR3 DNA reads TGTGCCAGCAGCTTGGGACAGAATCAGCCCCAGCATTTT. Translation: CASSLGQNQPQHF.

The chain has TRBV9 and TRBJ2-3; 7 bases map to TRBD2. Germline CDR1 reads SGDLS; CDR2 reads YYNGEE. CDR3 size: 16 residues. V lost 4 bases and J lost 4; bases outside the gene matches: 12. CDR3 nucleotides: TGTGCCAGCAGCTCAGAGGGACTATTCCAGGCAGATACGCAGTATTTT. As protein: CASSSEGLFQADTQYF.

This clone has more than one count but fewer than ten. V is TRBV19 and J is TRBJ1-2; D is unresolved. The CDR3 runs 12 residues. The germline gives CDR1 LNHDA, CDR2 SQIVND (reference sequence). The ends were cut back, 1 base at V and 5 bases at J, with 5 bases in the middle. CDR3 loop: CASSIGEYGYTF. The CDR3, as DNA: TGTGCCAGTAGTATAGGAGAGTATGGCTACACCTTC.

The J gene is TRBJ1-3, the V gene TRBV5-6, with D perhaps matching TRBD1 (5 bases). CDR3 length: 14 amino acids. Germline loops: CDR1 SGHDT, CDR2 YYEEEE. V lost 4 bases to trimming and J lost 2 bases, with 10 bases between them. This CDR3 is CASSAVQAGNTIYF. CDR3 sequence (DNA): TGTGCCAGCAGCGCAGTACAGGCTGGAAACACCATATATTTT.

This chain uses TRBV6-6 with TRBJ1-5; D ambiguous. CDR3 length: 13 amino acids. The germline V gene encodes CDR1 MNHNY and CDR2 SVGAGI (reference sequence). The V end was cut by 1 base, the J end by 7 bases, with 8 bases between. The CDR3 spells CASSYLASQPQHF. CDR3 nucleotide sequence: TGTGCCAGCAGTTACTTGGCCTCCCAGCCCCAGCATTTT.

This chain links TRBV20-1 with TRBJ2-5; D is unclear. The germline CDR1 and CDR2 sequences are DFQATT and SNEGSKA (reference sequence). The CDR3 covers 9 residues. Trimming shortened V by 5 bases and J by 5 bases, and 3 bases separated the two germline ends. The CDR3 is CSAPETQYF. CDR3 nucleotides: TGCAGTGCTCCTGAGACCCAGTACTTC.

V is TRBV2 and J is TRBJ1-2, with 7 bases that match TRBD1. J gave up 2 bases and V 3 bases, and 0 bases lay outside the gene matches. Per germline, CDR1 SNHLY and CDR2 FYNNEI. The CDR3 is 13 residues long. CDR3 nucleotides: TGTGCCAGCAGTGAGGGACAGAACTATGGCTACACCTTC. Its protein is CASSEGQNYGYTF.

V usage is TRBV7-9 and J usage is TRBJ1-2; 8 bases agree with TRBD1. J gave up 5 bases and V 1 base, and 6 bases lay outside the gene matches. This CDR3 comprises 15 residues. Germline values: CDR1 SEHNR, CDR2 FQNEAQ (reference sequence). The CDR3 DNA follows: TGTGCCAGCAGCTTAGGGACAGGGCACCCTTATGGCTACACCTTC. This codes for CASSLGTGHPYGYTF.

This rearrangement joins TRBV30 to TRBJ2-7; 11 positions match TRBD1. The germline V gene encodes CDR1 GTSNPN and CDR2 SVGIG (reference sequence). The CDR3 totals 14 residues. Trimming cost V 1 base and J 5 bases; bases outside gene matches: 4. The CDR3 DNA follows: TGTGCCTGGAGTGCCGGGACAGGGGGTAACGAGCAGTACTTC. Encoded protein: CAWSAGTGGNEQYF.

This clone is a singleton in its sample. The rearrangement joins TRBV7-2 to TRBJ2-7; 7 positions agree with TRBD2. Germline values: CDR1 SGHTA, CDR2 FQGNSA. Trimming removed 2 bases from V and 6 bases from J; junction bases left unmatched: 4. The CDR3 loop spans 13 amino acids. The CDR3 loop reads CASSLKRGFEQYF. In nucleotides, the CDR3 is TGTGCCAGCAGCTTAAAGCGGGGATTCGAGCAGTACTTC.

A single count supports this clone. The rearrangement joins TRBV19 to TRBJ1-5, with 8 positions matching TRBD1. Germline lookup yields CDR1 LNHDA and CDR2 SQIVND (reference sequence). The CDR3 spans 16 residues. The V gene end was trimmed by 3 bases and the J gene end by 3 bases; junction bases not matched to a gene: 7. CDR3 sequence (DNA): TGTGCCAGTAGTATTCAGACAGGGGCCTACAATCAGCCCCAGCATTTT. Amino acids: CASSIQTGAYNQPQHF. Based on the CDR3 plus reference TRBV19 and TRBJ1-5, the full variable domain is DGGITQSPKYLFRKEGQNVTLSCEQNLNHDAMYWYRQDPGQGLRLIYYSQIVNDFQKGDIAEGYSVSREKKESFPLTVTSAQKNPTAFYLCASSIQTGAYNQPQHFGDGTRLSIL.

This clone was counted only a few times. The chain is built from TRBV5-5 and TRBJ1-1; 7 bases line up with TRBD1. V trimming: 2 bases; J trimming: 5 bases; junction bases outside the gene matches: 6. Germline assignment: CDR1 SGHKS and CDR2 YYEKEE (reference sequence). The CDR3 extends over 14 amino acids. The CDR3 DNA reads TGTGCCAGCAGCTTCCCGGGCAGGGGGACTGAAGCTTTCTTT. This sequence encodes CASSFPGRGTEAFF.

This clone occurred once. The V and J genes are TRBV6-2 or TRBV6-3 and TRBJ1-2; 7 bases match TRBD1. The CDR3 runs 12 residues. Trimming cost V 5 bases and J 8 bases; bases outside gene matches: 5. Per germline, CDR1 MNHEY and CDR2 SVGEGT. CDR3 sequence: CASSTTGEGYTF. The CDR3 nucleotides read TGTGCCAGCAGTACCACAGGGGAAGGCTACACCTTC.

This clone was seen a handful of times. This chain joins TRBV28 and TRBJ1-4; TRBD1 aligns across 8 bases. CDR3 length: 12 amino acids. The ends lost 6 bases at V and 8 bases at J; junction bases unmatched: 2. CDR1 and CDR2 (germline): MDHEN, SYDVKM. CDR3 sequence reads: CASRTGAEKLFF. The CDR3 DNA is TGTGCCAGCAGGACAGGGGCGGAAAAACTGTTTTTT.

The chain links TRBV28 to TRBJ2-7; 10 bases fit TRBD1. The CDR3 is made up of 13 amino acids. The germline V gene has CDR1 MDHEN and CDR2 SYDVKM. The V and J ends lost 3 bases and 9 bases, in that order; junction bases with no gene match: 5. The CDR3 here is CASSFDRGQRQYF. The CDR3 DNA is TGTGCCAGCAGTTTTGACAGGGGGCAGCGGCAGTACTTC. Looking up the rest from reference TRBV28 and TRBJ2-7 gives the full variable domain: DVKVTQSSRYLVKRTGEKVFLECVQDMDHENMFWYRQDPGLGLRLIYFSYDVKMKEKGDIPEGYSVSREKKERFSLILESASTNQTSMYLCASSFDRGQRQYFGPGTRLTVT.

The V and J genes are TRBV6-2 or TRBV6-3 and TRBJ2-3, with 8 bases matching TRBD1. With 6 bases clipped from V and 3 bases from J, the junction kept 11 bases outside the gene matches. CDR3 length: 16 amino acids. In germline, CDR1 is MNHEY, CDR2 SVGEGT. The CDR3 nucleotides read TGTGCCAGCAGCCCTACTCGACAGGGGAGGACAGATACGCAGTATTTT. Translated: CASSPTRQGRTDTQYF.

This chain uses TRBV5-1 with TRBJ2-1; 8 positions match TRBD2. The CDR3 runs to 16 residues. Trimming took 1 base from V and 3 from J; bases not matched to a gene: 6. The germline V gene has CDR1 SGHRS and CDR2 YFSETQ. The CDR3 loop is CASSLPTSGLYNEQFF. In DNA form, the CDR3 reads TGCGCCAGCAGCTTGCCTACTAGCGGACTCTACAATGAGCAGTTCTTC.

The chain uses TRBV10-2 and TRBJ2-7; D ambiguous. The CDR3 loop spans 14 amino acids. Germline values: CDR1 WSHSY, CDR2 SAAADI. V was cut by 0 bases and J by 2 bases, with 8 bases left in between. The CDR3 sequence is CASSESRGAYEQYF. The CDR3 DNA reads TGCGCCAGCAGTGAGTCGCGCGGAGCCTACGAGCAGTACTTC.

The genes are TRBV11-2 and TRBJ1-1, with a weak D call TRBD1 (5 bases). V was clipped by 11 bases and J by 1 base, with 8 bases between them. The CDR3 length is 11 residues. Germline lookup yields CDR1 SGHAT and CDR2 FQNNGV. CDR3 DNA sequence: TGTGCCTCCGGACAGAACACTGAAGCTTTCTTT. Translating gives CASGQNTEAFF.

The count of this clone is one. This rearrangement joins TRBV3-1 (or the pseudogene TRBV3-2) to TRBJ1-3; no clear D gene. CDR1 and CDR2 from the germline V gene are LGHDT and YNNKEL (reference sequence). The CDR3 spans 16 residues. Trimming stripped 0 bases from V and 7 bases from J, with 16 bases between. CDR3 sequence: CASSQDTRSLWNTIYF. As DNA, the CDR3 is TGTGCCAGCAGCCAAGATACACGGAGTCTCTGGAACACCATATATTTT.

The chain links TRBV12-3 or TRBV12-4 to TRBJ1-2; D gene ambiguous. The CDR3 runs to 11 residues. Trimming shortened V by 10 bases and J by 4 bases, and 10 bases separated the two germline ends. The CDR3 region has the DNA TGTGCCACCCGTCGGAGCTATGGCTACACCTTC. This codes for CATRRSYGYTF.

The J gene is TRBJ2-2, the V gene TRBV5-5; D is undetermined. V was cut by 5 bases and J by 7 bases, with 18 bases left in between. Germline loops: CDR1 SGHKS, CDR2 YYEKEE (reference sequence). There are 15 residues in the CDR3. CDR3 in DNA: TGTGCCAGCAGAACCCCGAGGAGCGCCGGCGGGGAGCTGTTTTTT. Translation: CASRTPRSAGGELFF.

The rearrangement uses TRBV7-2 and TRBJ2-7; TRBD1 aligns across 10 bases. The germline CDR1 and CDR2 sequences are SGHTA and FQGNSA. The CDR3 has 12 amino acids. With V trimmed by 3 bases and J by 9 bases, 2 bases remained unmatched. CDR3 in DNA: TGTGCCAGCAGCTTTAGACAGGGGGCGCAGTACTTC. This translates into CASSFRQGAQYF.

This chain links TRBV19 with TRBJ2-2, with 8 nucleotides matching TRBD2. The germline V gene encodes CDR1 LNHDA and CDR2 SQIVND (reference sequence). The CDR3 runs to 17 residues. Trimming at V came to 8 bases and at J to 4 bases, leaving 15 bases not matched to a gene. The CDR3, as DNA: TGTGCCAGTGCCAACGGGGGCGGGGGGTTAGGCACCGGGGAGCTGTTTTTT. As protein: CASANGGGGLGTGELFF.